This passage covers 12 T cell receptor beta chains from one sample sequenced in a study of cytomegalovirus exposure and HLA in healthy donors. PCR involved 60 Vbeta and 13 Jbeta primers. TCRdb's table, derived via immunoSEQ multiplex PCR, lists solely in-frame clones and lacks some. The table includes some 180,000 clones, around 81% detected once. Source material: PBMCs. Receptor source: a man aged 25 to 40 in good health and CMV-seronegative.

V is TRBV2 and J is TRBJ1-2; possibly TRBD1 for D (6 bases). The CDR3 runs 13 residues. Trimming shortened V by 3 bases and J by 8 bases, and 13 bases separated the two germline ends. Germline-derived CDR1 and CDR2 are SNHLY and FYNNEI. CDR3 sequence (DNA): TGTGCCAGCAGTGACCCAGCACAGGGAGGCTACACCTTC. This translates into CASSDPAQGGYTF.

This chain connects TRBV20-1 to TRBJ2-5; D unresolved. Gene TRBJ2-7 matches the end of the DNA better, so the J call may be wrong. This CDR3 is 11 amino acids long. Germline CDR1 reads DFQATT; CDR2 reads SNEGSKA (reference sequence). The CDR3 region is CSAATKYEQYF. The CDR3 region has the DNA TGCAGTGCCGCTACTAAGTACGAGCAGTACTTC.

The J gene is TRBJ2-1, the V gene TRBV9, with 8 bases lining up with TRBD2. CDR3 length: 15 amino acids. V lost 4 bases and J lost 9; bases outside the gene matches: 12. Per germline, CDR1 SGDLS and CDR2 YYNGEE. The CDR3 DNA reads TGTGCCAGCAGCCGGGGACTAGGGCGGCATGGTGAGCAGTTCTTC. This gives the protein CASSRGLGRHGEQFF.

The chain combines TRBV13 with TRBJ1-2; tentatively, D is TRBD1 (6 bases). Germline V gene data show CDR1 as PRHDT and CDR2 as FYEKMQ (reference sequence). The V end lost 5 bases, the J end lost 6 bases, and 16 bases lay between the germline ends. The CDR3 covers 14 residues. The CDR3 loop is CASSAGQFRDGYTF. Written as DNA, the CDR3 is TGTGCCAGCAGCGCAGGACAGTTCCGGGATGGCTACACCTTC.

This clone has more than one count but fewer than ten. The chain has TRBV19 and TRBJ1-2; no clear D. The CDR3 contains 12 residues. V lost 4 bases to trimming and J lost 4 bases, with 7 bases between them. Germline-derived CDR1 and CDR2 are LNHDA and SQIVND (reference sequence). The CDR3 DNA reads as TGTGCCAGTAGTAGTAGCTCCTATGGCTACACCTTC. Translation gives CASSSSSYGYTF.

In this sample, this clone turned up a few times. This chain connects TRBV28 to TRBJ2-7, with 7 bases identical to TRBD1. This CDR3 has 15 residues. V trimming: 4 bases; J trimming: 3 bases; junction bases outside the gene matches: 9. Germline V gives CDR1 MDHEN, CDR2 SYDVKM. The CDR3, as DNA: TGTGCCAGCAGTTCCCCGACCGGGACAGACTACGAGCAGTACTTC. This codes for CASSSPTGTDYEQYF.

The chain combines TRBV6-5 with TRBJ2-3; TRBD2 agrees at 13 bases. CDR1 and CDR2 from the germline V gene are MNHEY and SVGAGI. Germline trimming cut 0 bases from V and 4 bases from J; bases unmatched to any gene: 1. CDR3 size: 16 residues. CDR3: CASSYSGTSGADTQYF. For the CDR3, the DNA is TGTGCCAGCAGTTACTCGGGGACTAGCGGGGCAGATACGCAGTATTTT.

The chain uses TRBV7-3 and TRBJ2-1; 8 positions match TRBD2. Germline values: CDR1 SGHTA, CDR2 FQGTGA. The V and J ends lost 5 bases and 0 bases, in that order; junction bases with no gene match: 6. The CDR3 runs to 16 residues. The CDR3 is CASSLLAGPSYNEQFF. DNA of the CDR3: TGTGCCAGCAGCCTCTTAGCGGGGCCCTCCTACAATGAGCAGTTCTTC.

The J gene is TRBJ1-1, the V gene TRBV7-8, with D tentatively TRBD1 (6 bases). The CDR3 sequence is 13 residues long. Deletions cut 2 bases from V and 5 bases from J, with 9 bases between. Germline CDR1 reads SGHVS; CDR2 reads FQNEAQ. The CDR3 spells CASSLQGWTEAFF. In DNA, the CDR3 is TGTGCCAGCAGCTTACAGGGGTGGACTGAAGCTTTCTTT.

Details on this clone: Germline is not matched at one junction end, which may reflect a read error. Other DNA sequences in the same sample also yield this CDR3. V is TRBV5-1 and J is TRBJ1-1, with a tentative D call TRBD1 (6 bases). Germline V gene data show CDR1 as SGHRS and CDR2 as YFSETQ. The CDR3 runs 16 residues. The CDR3 here is CASSLRVQGMNTEAFF. Written as DNA, the CDR3 is TGCGCTAGCAGCTTGAGGGTCCAGGGGATGAACACTGAAGCTTTCTTT.

The chain has TRBV4-1 and TRBJ2-1; TRBD1 might be the D (6 bases). This CDR3 spans 15 amino acids. Germline CDR1 reads MGHRA; CDR2 reads YSYEKL. V lost 1 base and J 8 bases, leaving 15 bases between the germline ends. The CDR3 nucleotides are TGCGCCAGCAGCCAAGGGTGGGGGACATCAGATGAGCAGTTCTTC. Protein: CASSQGWGTSDEQFF.

The V gene is TRBV5-4, the J gene TRBJ2-5, with 12 positions matching TRBD2. This CDR3 is built from 19 residues. In germline, CDR1 is SGHNT, CDR2 YYREEE (reference sequence). The ends lost 3 bases at V and 4 bases at J; junction bases unmatched: 16. For the CDR3, the DNA is TGTGCCAGCAGCTCGTCAAGGGCTAGCGGGAGGGCTGGAGGAGAGACCCAGTACTTC. This codes for CASSSSRASGRAGGETQYF.